Following are 23 T cell receptor beta chains from one sample sequenced in a study of response to subunit inactivated influenza vaccine. TCRdb recomputed calls from the RT-PCR reads with MiXCR, one row per CDR3 protein. The sample lists 150,000 to 200,000 distinct CDR3 sequences; about 11% were seen once. This material consisted of CD8+ T cells sorted from PBMCs, taken roughly 24 months after vaccination. Receptor source: a man aged 50 to 75 who received an inactivated influenza vaccine.

This clonotype came up a few times. The V and J genes are TRBV20-1 and TRBJ2-7; the D is unclear. Germline V lookup: CDR1 DFQATT, CDR2 SNEGSKA (reference sequence). The CDR3 is 14 residues long. V was trimmed by 2 bases and J by 3 bases, leaving 14 bases between them. The CDR3 region has the DNA TGCAGTGCTAGATCGTTCCTCGAGAGCTACGAGCAGTACTTC. The encoded protein is CSARSFLESYEQYF.

V is TRBV6-2 or TRBV6-3 and J is TRBJ2-5; D might be TRBD2 (5 bases). Germline V lookup: CDR1 MNHEY, CDR2 SVGEGT. The CDR3 sequence is 13 residues long. V lost 7 bases to trimming and J lost 2 bases, with 11 bases between them. In DNA, the CDR3 is TGTGCCAGCAACCAAGCGGAACAAGAGACCCAGTACTTC. Translated, it gives CASNQAEQETQYF.

This clonotype came up many times. This sequence joins TRBV4-2 and TRBJ2-7; possible D gene TRBD2, 6 bases. The CDR3 spans 16 residues. V dropped 2 bases and J dropped 0 bases, with 14 bases sitting between them. Germline assignment: CDR1 LGHNA and CDR2 YNFKEQ. CDR3 sequence (DNA): TGTGCCAGCAGCCAATCCTGGGGGGTTAGCTCCTACGAGCAGTACTTC. It translates to CASSQSWGVSSYEQYF.

This clonotype has more than one count but fewer than ten. V is TRBV28 and J is TRBJ2-7; 7 bases line up with TRBD2. The CDR3 runs 14 residues. V trimming: 5 bases; J trimming: 0 bases; junction bases outside the gene matches: 4. Germline V CDR1 and CDR2: MDHEN, SYDVKM. The chain's CDR3 is CASSPGGGSYEQYF. The CDR3, as DNA: TGTGCCAGCAGTCCTGGCGGGGGCTCCTACGAGCAGTACTTC.

This clonotype appeared a few times. The chain uses TRBV27 and TRBJ2-7, with 11 bases lining up with TRBD2. V dropped 4 bases and J dropped 5; count of bases not matched to a gene: 4. Germline V gene data show CDR1 as MNHEY and CDR2 as SMNVEV (reference sequence). The CDR3 contains 14 residues. Here the CDR3 DNA reads TGTGCCAGCAGTTCAACTAGCGGGAGTAACGAGCAGTACTTC. Its translation: CASSSTSGSNEQYF.

The J gene is TRBJ1-2, the V gene TRBV19, with 8 nucleotides matching TRBD1. The CDR3 runs 16 residues. In germline, CDR1 is LNHDA, CDR2 SQIVND (reference sequence). Unmatched junction bases numbered 13, after V lost 3 bases and J lost 7 bases. The CDR3, as DNA: TGTGCCAGTAGTATTGGCAGGGGGCCTCCTCCTCGTGGCTACACCTTC. Translated: CASSIGRGPPPRGYTF.

This clonotype was observed a few times. The rearrangement links TRBV28 to TRBJ2-7, with unresolved D. V was shortened by 5 bases and J by 9 bases, with 20 bases between the two germline ends. Per the germline V gene, CDR1 is MDHEN and CDR2 is SYDVKM. The CDR3 is 14 amino acids. The DNA of the CDR3 is TGTGCCAGCAGTGAAAGAGCCAAGGGTATCGGGCAGTACTTC. Protein product: CASSERAKGIGQYF.

This clonotype was recorded at least ten times. The chain links TRBV7-6 to TRBJ2-5, with D unresolved. CDR1 and CDR2 (germline): SGHVS, FNYEAQ. The CDR3 loop spans 11 amino acids. Trimming took off 3 bases at V and 5 bases at J, with 4 bases between the two ends. Here the CDR3 DNA reads TGTGCCAGCAGCTTCTCTGAGACCCAGTACTTC. It is translated as CASSFSETQYF.

The gene calls are TRBV28 and TRBJ2-3, with D possibly TRBD1 on 6 matching bases. Trimming cost V 3 bases and J 5 bases, with 12 bases left between them. Germline CDR1 is MDHEN and CDR2 is SYDVKM. This CDR3 has 14 residues. As DNA, the CDR3 is TGTGCCAGCAGTTTCAGGGGCGCGGAAGATACGCAGTATTTT. It encodes CASSFRGAEDTQYF.

The genes are TRBV20-1 and TRBJ2-1; D is unclear. CDR3 size: 10 residues. Germline CDR1 is DFQATT and CDR2 is SNEGSKA (reference sequence). The V end was cut by 6 bases, the J end by 10 bases, with 10 bases between. The CDR3 loop reads CSALGREQFF. The CDR3 coding sequence is TGCAGTGCCTTAGGGCGGGAGCAGTTCTTC.

The chain is built from TRBV7-8 and TRBJ2-1, with 7 bases that match TRBD2. From germline, CDR1 is SGHVS and CDR2 FQNEAQ. V was pared by 5 bases and J by 6 bases, with 10 bases of the junction left unmatched. This CDR3 has 15 residues. Here the CDR3 DNA reads TGTGCCAGCAGCCCTGGGGGGAGGGCCATCAATGAGCAGTTCTTC. Protein sequence: CASSPGGRAINEQFF.

This clonotype has more than one count but fewer than ten. The chain joins TRBV2 to TRBJ2-2, with 10 nucleotides matching TRBD2. Germline CDR1 is SNHLY and CDR2 is FYNNEI. The CDR3 has 14 residues. The V segment lost 10 bases and the J segment 6 bases; nucleotides outside the gene matches: 8. Here the CDR3 reads CAILAGEGSGELFF. Here the CDR3 DNA reads TGTGCCATCCTAGCGGGAGAGGGATCCGGGGAGCTGTTTTTT.

The J gene is TRBJ1-1, the V gene TRBV27, with unresolved D. This CDR3 is 15 amino acids long. Germline values: CDR1 MNHEY, CDR2 SMNVEV (reference sequence). V was cut by 3 bases and J by 4 bases, with 15 bases left in between. CDR3 loop: CASSFAPIGVTEAFF. In DNA, the CDR3 is TGTGCCAGCAGTTTTGCCCCGATTGGGGTCACTGAAGCTTTCTTT.

The chain links TRBV6-2 or TRBV6-3 to TRBJ1-2, with D tentatively TRBD1 (5 bases). Trimming took off 2 bases at V and 4 bases at J, with 14 bases between the two ends. The germline CDR1 and CDR2 sequences are MNHEY and SVGEGT. The CDR3 runs 15 residues. The CDR3 region is CASSYLDTAVYGYTF. CDR3 in DNA: TGTGCCAGCAGTTACCTGGACACTGCGGTCTATGGCTACACCTTC.

This clonotype has just a few counts. The gene calls are TRBV29-1 and TRBJ2-7, with 7 bases matching TRBD1. Germline CDR1 SQVTM, CDR2 ANQGSEA. V lost 3 bases, J lost 2 bases, and 16 bases stayed unmatched. The CDR3 length is 17 residues. The CDR3 coding sequence is TGCAGCGTTGAGGGTCGGAAGACAGGGTCGCCCGCCTACGAGCAGTACTTC. Protein sequence: CSVEGRKTGSPAYEQYF.

At least ten counts were recorded for this clonotype. The rearrangement joins TRBV28 to TRBJ2-2, with 9 bases matching TRBD2. This CDR3 has 18 residues. Germline V gene sequence: CDR1 MDHEN, CDR2 SYDVKM. V gave up 5 bases and J gave up 7 bases; unmatched junction bases: 17. Here the CDR3 DNA reads TGTGCCAGCAGTCCGACGACTTGGGGTAGCGGGAGTGTCGGGGAGCTGTTTTTT. Encoded protein: CASSPTTWGSGSVGELFF.

This clonotype occurred a few times. V and J are TRBV12-3 or TRBV12-4 and TRBJ2-1; 7 bases are a match to TRBD2. The CDR3 length is 13 residues. J gave up 7 bases and V 9 bases, and 9 bases lay outside the gene matches. The CDR3 spells CASGGVALNEQFF. The CDR3 DNA sequence: TGTGCCAGTGGGGGGGTTGCTCTAAATGAGCAGTTCTTC.

This clonotype occurred many times. V is TRBV9 and J is TRBJ2-6; tentatively, D is TRBD2 (6 bases). Trimming shortened V by 5 bases and J by 0 bases, and 9 bases separated the two germline ends. This CDR3 has 15 amino acids. Looked up from germline, CDR1 is SGDLS and CDR2 is YYNGEE. The CDR3: CASSVGGSGANVLTF. The CDR3 DNA is TGTGCCAGCAGTGTGGGGGGCTCTGGGGCCAACGTCCTGACTTTC.

This chain links TRBV6-5 with TRBJ2-3; tentative D call: TRBD1 (6 bases). The germline gives CDR1 MNHEY, CDR2 SVGAGI. V was trimmed by 2 bases and J by 4 bases, leaving 10 bases between them. The CDR3 is 14 amino acids. The CDR3 loop is CASSYGNRADTQYF. CDR3 in DNA: TGTGCCAGCAGTTACGGCAACAGGGCAGATACGCAGTATTTT.

This clonotype rates as medium-sized. This chain links TRBV6-5 with TRBJ2-7; a possible D gene is TRBD1 (6 bases). The germline CDR1 and CDR2 sequences are MNHEY and SVGAGI. V was shortened by 4 bases and J by 3 bases, with 7 bases between the two germline ends. This CDR3 has 12 amino acids. CDR3 sequence: CASSWDNYEQYF. CDR3 nucleotides: TGTGCCAGCAGTTGGGACAACTACGAGCAGTACTTC.

The CDR3 region has the DNA TGTGCCAGCAGCGTAGGGGGAGGGCTCGGCACCGGGGAGCTGTTTTTT. Translated, it gives CASSVGGGLGTGELFF. The J gene is TRBJ2-2, the V gene TRBV9; TRBD2 agrees at 7 bases. Germline V lookup: CDR1 SGDLS, CDR2 YYNGEE. Unmatched junction bases numbered 6, after V lost 0 bases and J lost 4 bases. CDR3 size: 16 residues.

This sequence joins TRBV7-8 and TRBJ2-7; 12 bases match TRBD2. V lost 0 bases to trimming and J lost 5 bases; unmatched junction nucleotides: 5. Germline V CDR1 and CDR2: SGHVS, FQNEAQ. The CDR3 extends over 16 amino acids. CDR3 sequence reads: CASSLARLAGDHEQYF. Written as DNA, the CDR3 is TGTGCCAGCAGCTTAGCGAGACTAGCGGGAGACCACGAGCAGTACTTC.

The DNA for the CDR3 is TGCGCCAGCAGCCAATGGAGAGCGTCTAATGAAAAACTGTTTTTT. Translation gives CASSQWRASNEKLFF. This chain links TRBV4-3 with TRBJ1-4; D remains unclear. The CDR3 is 15 amino acids. Looked up from germline, CDR1 is LGHNA and CDR2 is YSLEER. V lost 2 bases to trimming and J lost 3 bases, with 10 bases between them.